Following are 23 T cell receptor beta chains from one sample sequenced in a study of control samples from healthy donors and cancer patients. The repertoire was sequenced with immunoSEQ multiplex PCR; TCRdb's copy has only in-frame clones and lacks some. This sample has about 55,000 clones, with 88% found just once. The sequenced material came from blood. Receptor source: a man over 45 in good health.

Details on this clone: This sample includes further DNA sequences coding for the same CDR3. This chain joins TRBV19 and TRBJ2-3, with 9 bases matching TRBD1. Germline V lookup: CDR1 LNHDA, CDR2 SQIVND (reference sequence). The CDR3 covers 15 residues. The V gene end was trimmed by 6 bases and the J gene end by 3 bases; junction bases not matched to a gene: 7. CDR3 loop: CASRLDRGGTDTQYF. DNA for the CDR3: TGTGCCAGTAGACTGGACAGGGGCGGGACAGATACGCAGTATTTT.

This chain connects TRBV9 to TRBJ1-1, with D maybe TRBD1 (6 bases). Trimming stripped 2 bases from V and 5 bases from J, with 13 bases between. CDR1 and CDR2 from the germline V gene are SGDLS and YYNGEE. This CDR3 has 14 residues. The CDR3 here is CASSVQGGGTEAFF. The CDR3 DNA sequence: TGTGCCAGCAGCGTTCAAGGGGGAGGGACTGAAGCTTTCTTT.

The chain is built from TRBV2 and TRBJ1-1; D unresolved. V lost 6 bases to trimming and J lost 5 bases, with 16 bases between them. CDR1 SNHLY and CDR2 FYNNEI come from the germline V gene. The CDR3 is 14 amino acids. The CDR3, as DNA: TGTGCCAGCAGCATACAGACTTCGGGAACTGAAGCTTTCTTT. As protein: CASSIQTSGTEAFF. The variable domain in full, with the rest retrieved from reference TRBV2 and TRBJ1-1, is EPEVTQTPSHQVTQMGQEVILRCVPISNHLYFYWYRQILGQKVEFLVSFYNNEISEKSEIFDDQFSVERPDGSNFTLKIRSTKLEDSAMYFCASSIQTSGTEAFFGQGTRLTVV.

The chain has TRBV3-1 (or the pseudogene TRBV3-2) and TRBJ1-6, with D possibly TRBD1 on 6 matching bases. CDR3 size: 15 residues. Looked up from germline, CDR1 is LGHDT and CDR2 is YNNKEL (reference sequence). The V end was cut by 3 bases, the J end by 6 bases, with 12 bases between. This CDR3 is CASSQQTGRNSPLHF. The CDR3 nucleotides read TGTGCCAGCAGCCAGCAGACAGGACGTAATTCACCCCTCCACTTT.

The chain joins TRBV28 to TRBJ1-4; D might be TRBD1 (5 bases). V lost 4 bases and J 6 bases, leaving 18 bases between the germline ends. Germline lookup yields CDR1 MDHEN and CDR2 SYDVKM. The CDR3 is 16 residues long. The CDR3 coding sequence is TGTGCCAGCAGTTCCCCCGCCAGGACGGGGGATGAAAAACTGTTTTTT. It specifies CASSSPARTGDEKLFF.

The gene calls are TRBV28 and TRBJ2-7; D tentatively reads TRBD1 or TRBD2 (6 bases each). This CDR3 contains 13 residues. The germline CDR1 and CDR2 sequences are MDHEN and SYDVKM. Trimming shortened V by 3 bases and J by 10 bases, and 16 bases separated the two germline ends. CDR3 in amino acids: CASSLQEGTTQYF. The CDR3 coding sequence is TGTGCCAGCAGTTTGCAGGAGGGGACAACTCAGTACTTC.

The rearrangement links TRBV15 to TRBJ1-1, with TRBD1 matching over 7 bases. The J segment lost 2 bases and the V segment lost 0 bases, leaving 3 bases of the junction unmatched. The CDR3 is made up of 15 amino acids. Germline V CDR1 and CDR2: LNHNV, YYDKDF (reference sequence). CDR3 nucleotides: TGTGCCACCAGCAGAGATGGACAGGCAAACACTGAAGCTTTCTTT. Amino acid sequence: CATSRDGQANTEAFF.

The rearrangement uses TRBV18 and TRBJ1-5, with D perhaps matching TRBD1 (5 bases). CDR3 length equals 14 residues. Germline lookup yields CDR1 KGHSH and CDR2 LQKENI. Trimming removed 3 bases at V and 5 bases at J, with 11 bases between. The CDR3 spells CASSPWGSDQPQHF. The CDR3 nucleotides are TGTGCCAGCTCACCGTGGGGGTCCGATCAGCCCCAGCATTTT.

This clone was found once. The rearrangement links TRBV19 to TRBJ2-5; TRBD2 agrees at 8 bases. Unmatched junction bases numbered 12, after V lost 10 bases and J lost 5 bases. The CDR3 covers 14 residues. Germline assignment: CDR1 LNHDA and CDR2 SQIVND (reference sequence). As DNA, the CDR3 is TGTGCCACCTCCCCGACGGGAGGGGTTGAGACCCAGTACTTC. Its protein is CATSPTGGVETQYF.

V gene TRBV3-1 (or the pseudogene TRBV3-2) combines with J gene TRBJ2-1, with D maybe TRBD1 (5 bases). V was trimmed by 1 base and J by 7 bases, leaving 17 bases between them. The CDR3 contains 16 residues. The germline CDR1 and CDR2 sequences are LGHDT and YNNKEL (reference sequence). CDR3 sequence (DNA): TGTGCCAGCAGCCAAGCTGGGGCAGGGAAGTGGAATGAGCAGTTCTTC. Protein sequence: CASSQAGAGKWNEQFF.

The genes are TRBV27 and TRBJ2-5, with 13 nucleotides matching TRBD2. From germline, CDR1 is MNHEY and CDR2 SMNVEV (reference sequence). Trimming took 0 bases from V and 2 from J; bases not matched to a gene: 3. The CDR3 sequence is 17 residues long. CDR3 in amino acids: CASSLSGTSGEQETQYF. The CDR3 nucleotides are TGTGCCAGCAGTTTATCGGGGACTAGCGGGGAGCAAGAGACCCAGTACTTC.

The chain uses TRBV19 and TRBJ2-7, with TRBD2 matching 9 bases. Looked up from germline, CDR1 is LNHDA and CDR2 is SQIVND (reference sequence). Trimming took 2 bases from V and 0 from J; bases not matched to a gene: 8. The CDR3 totals 17 residues. CDR3 residues: CASSINLAGHSSYEQYF. CDR3 bases: TGTGCCAGTAGTATAAATCTAGCGGGACATAGCTCCTACGAGCAGTACTTC.

The CDR3 spells CASSSTGGAKNIQYF. Written as DNA, the CDR3 is TGTGCCAGCAGCTCGACGGGGGGAGCCAAAAACATTCAGTACTTC. This sequence joins TRBV3-1 (or the pseudogene TRBV3-2) and TRBJ2-4; 7 bases align to TRBD2. J gave up 0 bases and V 5 bases, and 4 bases lay outside the gene matches. From germline, CDR1 is LGHDT and CDR2 YNNKEL (reference sequence). The CDR3 runs 15 residues.

The V gene is TRBV7-9, the J gene TRBJ2-2; the D gene is possibly TRBD2 (5 bases). With 8 bases removed from V and 1 base from J, the gap between germline ends came to 8 bases. In germline, CDR1 is SEHNR, CDR2 FQNEAQ (reference sequence). This CDR3 has 13 amino acids. The CDR3 DNA is TGTGCCAGCCTCGCGGGGAACACCGGGGAGCTGTTTTTT. It encodes CASLAGNTGELFF.

This clone was seen a handful of times. This chain links TRBV14 with TRBJ2-3, with 7 bases that match TRBD2. This CDR3 has 15 residues. CDR1 is SGHDN, CDR2 FVKESK, per germline. The trim removed 4 bases at V and 6 bases at J, leaving 10 bases unmatched. The CDR3 is CASSRAGTSVDTQYF. The CDR3 DNA follows: TGTGCCAGCAGCCGAGCCGGTACTAGCGTCGATACGCAGTATTTT.

The rearrangement uses TRBV19 and TRBJ1-3; 7 bases match TRBD1. The junction had 5 bases not matched to a gene; V was cut back by 6 bases and J by 3 bases. Looked up from germline, CDR1 is LNHDA and CDR2 is SQIVND (reference sequence). The CDR3 totals 14 residues. DNA for the CDR3: TGTGCCAGTAGGCCTGGGACAGATGGAAACACCATATATTTT. Translated, it gives CASRPGTDGNTIYF.

This chain joins TRBV9 and TRBJ2-3; 10 nucleotides match TRBD1. The V gene end was trimmed by 6 bases and the J gene end by 8 bases; junction bases not matched to a gene: 12. The CDR3 extends over 15 amino acids. From germline, CDR1 is SGDLS and CDR2 YYNGEE. The DNA of the CDR3 is TGTGCCAGCAACTCCTTGACAGGGGGCATGGGTACGCAGTATTTT. This sequence encodes CASNSLTGGMGTQYF.

J is TRBJ2-5 and V is TRBV6-1; 10 bases map to TRBD2. This CDR3 spans 15 amino acids. Germline loops: CDR1 MNHNS, CDR2 SASEGT. V trimming: 1 base; J trimming: 5 bases; junction bases outside the gene matches: 4. CDR3 sequence: CASSEVLAGRETQYF. CDR3 nucleotide sequence: TGTGCCAGCAGTGAAGTACTAGCGGGACGGGAGACCCAGTACTTC.

This chain links TRBV7-6 with TRBJ2-7; 8 bases agree with TRBD2. The ends lost 4 bases at V and 5 bases at J; junction bases unmatched: 4. This CDR3 is 13 amino acids long. The germline V gene encodes CDR1 SGHVS and CDR2 FNYEAQ. The chain's CDR3 is CASSWGLVHEQYF. CDR3 sequence (DNA): TGTGCCAGCAGCTGGGGACTAGTCCACGAGCAGTACTTC.

The chain links TRBV10-3 to TRBJ2-1, with D perhaps TRBD2 (5 bases). V dropped 6 bases and J dropped 1 base, with 13 bases sitting between them. The CDR3 loop spans 15 amino acids. Germline-derived CDR1 and CDR2 are ENHRY and SYGVKD. CDR3 amino acids: CAIRRESDSYNEQFF. For the CDR3, the DNA is TGTGCCATCAGAAGGGAGTCAGATTCCTACAATGAGCAGTTCTTC.

This chain joins TRBV6-1 and TRBJ1-5; D uncertain. The CDR3 has 18 residues. CDR1 is MNHNS, CDR2 SASEGT, per germline. Trimming removed 3 bases at V and 5 bases at J, with 23 bases between. The CDR3 protein is CASSDSRMARGDDQPQHF. DNA of the CDR3: TGTGCCAGCAGTGATTCACGGATGGCGCGGGGAGATGATCAGCCCCAGCATTTT.

In this sample, this clone turned up once. CDR3 region: CASSPPSTGGKAFF. The CDR3 nucleotides are TGTGCCAGCAGTCCACCCTCGACAGGGGGCAAAGCTTTCTTT. The rearrangement uses TRBV27 and TRBJ1-1; 10 nucleotides agree with TRBD1. The CDR3 has 14 residues. Losses at the gene ends were 5 bases for V and 9 bases for J; bases not matched to a gene: 9. CDR1 MNHEY and CDR2 SMNVEV come from the germline V gene (reference sequence).

This clone has just a few counts. For the CDR3, the DNA is TGCGCCAGCAGCTTGGAGGGACAGGCCGATGGCTACACCTTC. This translates into CASSLEGQADGYTF. The chain carries TRBV5-1 and TRBJ1-2, with 8 bases matching TRBD1. The CDR3 covers 14 residues. After removal of 0 bases from V and 6 bases from J, the junction contained 4 bases not matched to a gene. CDR1 SGHRS and CDR2 YFSETQ come from the germline V gene.